This T cell receptor beta chain derives from a study of T cell responses to AZD1222 COVID-19 vaccine (dated by TCRdb to about 2021). As for the study more broadly: A total of just over 230 trial participants underwent TCR sequencing, of whom roughly 210 had received two doses of AZD1222 and 26 had received two doses of the MenACWY control vaccine. Trial participants were enrolled by age into subgroups of 18-55, 56-69 and 70-plus years, and about 150, 27 and 61 TCR-sequenced participants, respectively, were included in these subgroups.

The CDR3 regions of human TCRbeta chains were analyzed by immunosequencing. As for how the authors treated the data: Repertoire TCRs were matched against a reference library of SARS-CoV-2-specific TCRs generated with the MIRA antigen-specificity platform. Breadth was defined as the fraction of unique TCRs that were SARS-CoV-2-associated, and depth was defined as the fraction of total T cells that were SARS-CoV-2-associated. Using the MIRA data, each spike-specific TCR was assigned both to the spike region to which the TCR was reactive and to a CD4 or CD8 class. Log10-transformed breadth and depth values were compared by one-way ANOVA with Sidak's multiple comparisons tests. Here the immuneACCESS table is served through TCRdb, limited to in-frame sequences with V and J called. Missing clones are a known gap in these copies; in checked studies unresolved V genes cover under half, and the rest lacks a known reason. The DNA gave D and trimming, while V, J and clone size come from that table. A total of some 78,000 clones appear in this sample, 83% of them only once. 1.3% of the sample is taken by the ten largest.

The time point label here, explained by the study, means: about 28 days (+/-7) after the second vaccine dose. Because spike-specific TCR depth and breadth did not differ between the two schedules, AZD1222 recipients who got a second dose at roughly 4 weeks were pooled with those who got a second dose at roughly 12 weeks. Samples from vaccinated people were obtained from the UK trials COV001 and COV002, which included a single-blind randomized controlled phase 2/3 trial of AZD1222 (ChAdOx1 nCoV-19) in healthy adults. For TCRbeta chain sequencing, PBMC samples from trial participants were taken at day 0 and at day 28 after the second dose. Study-level results and caveats: Nearly half of unique spike-specific TCRs reportedly recognized epitopes outside regions mutated in the B.1.351 and B.1.1.7 variants. Conclusions about previously exposed vaccinees are limited, since just a handful of AZD1222 recipients were seropositive for SARS-CoV-2 at baseline. The vaccine-associated CD4 TCRs covered the entire spike protein, and the dominant responses fell in regions 160-218 and 743-854. The 56-69-year group was small, and its depth increase did not reach significance, likely because of low power. No day 14 peak-response samples were available, so repertoires were characterized only after the peak T cell response. A significant rise in spike-specific TCR breadth and depth was observed after two AZD1222 doses relative to day 0 and relative to MenACWY recipients. Most participants were white British and females outnumbered males, and the authors suggested that clonal diversity may have been underestimated.

Based on the germline V gene, the CDR1 and CDR2 sequences are SGHVS and FNYEAQ. V is cut back by 4 bases and J by 7 bases, with 9 bases in the junction unmatched. The CDR3 measures 15 amino acids from cysteine to phenylalanine. The CDR3 DNA has 45 bases and is translated from base 1. Worth noting for this clone: The target of this receptor is not known. The record has no base qualities; no much larger clone is one base away.

Source: peripheral blood, taken 28 days after the second AZD1222 dose. This clonotype was obtained from an adult who received the AZD1222 COVID-19 vaccine. The chain was built from TRBV7-6 and TRBJ2-7, with 11 middle bases fitting TRBD1. The bases read TGTGCCAGCAGCTCCCCGGGACAGGGGGTACGAGAGCAGTACTTC. It is translated as CASSSPGQGVREQYF.